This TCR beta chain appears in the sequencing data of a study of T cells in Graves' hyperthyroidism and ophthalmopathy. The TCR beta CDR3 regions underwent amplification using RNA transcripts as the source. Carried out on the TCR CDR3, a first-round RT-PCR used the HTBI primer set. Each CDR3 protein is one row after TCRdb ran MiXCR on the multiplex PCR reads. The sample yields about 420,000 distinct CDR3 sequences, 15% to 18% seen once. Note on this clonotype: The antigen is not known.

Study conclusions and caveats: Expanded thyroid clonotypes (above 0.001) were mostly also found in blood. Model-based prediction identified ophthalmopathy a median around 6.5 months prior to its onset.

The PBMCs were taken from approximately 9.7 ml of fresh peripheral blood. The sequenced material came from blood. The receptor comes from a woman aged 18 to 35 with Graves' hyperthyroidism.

This CDR3 is CASSLSGALSNVLTF. The DNA of the CDR3 is TGTGCCAGCAGCTTGTCTGGGGCCCTTTCCAACGTCCTGACTTTC. The chain recombines TRBV5-4 with TRBJ2-6, with D tentatively TRBD1 (5 bases). V was cut by 1 base and J by 8 bases, with 13 bases left in between. CDR3 length: 15 residues. In germline, CDR1 is SGHNT, CDR2 YYREEE (reference sequence).